The present T cell receptor (beta chain) was sequenced within a study of blood T cell repertoires in COVID-19. For the study at large: There were acute and convalescent COVID-19 samples, and they came from the United States, Italy and Spain. From T cells, B-cell-depleted T cells, or PBMCs came the material, which was cDNA or gDNA.

V was cut by 4 bases and J by 2 bases, with 12 bases left in between. CDR1 and CDR2 from the germline V gene are LNHDA and SQIVND (reference sequence). The CDR3 runs to 14 residues. Authors' data handling: Estimation of nucleated cell counts relied on the amplification of reference gene primers. Sequenced by immunoSEQ multiplex PCR; TCRdb stores in-frame clones only, minus some. That table is the source of V, J and clone size, and D and trimming were worked out from the DNA. The profile shows 450,000 or so clones, roughly 87% of them singletons. Seattle patient enrollment occurred during active infection, with longitudinal follow-up thereafter.

Sequenced material: peripheral blood. This TCR derives from a man aged 18 to 29 with COVID-19, enrolled during active disease. The rearrangement links TRBV19 to TRBJ2-7, with D possibly being TRBD2 (5 bases). CDR3 sequence reads: CASSTNGNPYEQYF. The CDR3 bases are TGTGCCAGTAGTACGAACGGGAACCCCTACGAGCAGTACTTC.